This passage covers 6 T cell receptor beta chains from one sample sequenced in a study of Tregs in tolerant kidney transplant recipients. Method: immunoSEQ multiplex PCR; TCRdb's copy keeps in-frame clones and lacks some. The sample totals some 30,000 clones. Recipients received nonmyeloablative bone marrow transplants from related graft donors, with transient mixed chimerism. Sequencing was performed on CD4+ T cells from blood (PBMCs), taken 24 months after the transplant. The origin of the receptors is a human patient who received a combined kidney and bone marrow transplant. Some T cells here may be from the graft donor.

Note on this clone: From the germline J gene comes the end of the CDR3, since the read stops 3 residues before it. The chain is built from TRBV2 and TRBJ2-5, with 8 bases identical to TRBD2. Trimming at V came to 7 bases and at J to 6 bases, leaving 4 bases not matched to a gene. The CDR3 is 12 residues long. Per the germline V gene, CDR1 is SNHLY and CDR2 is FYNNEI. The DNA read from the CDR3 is TGTGCCAGCACCGGGGGGGGTAAGACC. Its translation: CASTGGGKT. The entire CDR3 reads CASTGGGKTQYF.

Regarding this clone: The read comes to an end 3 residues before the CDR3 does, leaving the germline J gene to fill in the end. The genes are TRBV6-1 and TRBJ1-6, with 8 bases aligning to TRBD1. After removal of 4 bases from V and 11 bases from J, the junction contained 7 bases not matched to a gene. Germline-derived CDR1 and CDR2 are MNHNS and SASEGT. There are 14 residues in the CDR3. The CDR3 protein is CASSGSGGGTPLHF. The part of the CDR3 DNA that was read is TGTGCCAGCAGTGGATCAGGGGGCGGGACACCC.

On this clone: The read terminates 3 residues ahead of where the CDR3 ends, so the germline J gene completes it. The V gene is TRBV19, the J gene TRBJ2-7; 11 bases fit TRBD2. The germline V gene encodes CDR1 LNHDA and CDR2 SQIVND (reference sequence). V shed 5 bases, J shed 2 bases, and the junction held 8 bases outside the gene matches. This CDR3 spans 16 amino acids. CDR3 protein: CASSGGEGLAAYEQYF. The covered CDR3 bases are TGTGCCAGTAGTGGAGGGGAGGGACTAGCGGCCTACGAG. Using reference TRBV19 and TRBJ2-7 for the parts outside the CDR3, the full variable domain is DGGITQSPKYLFRKEGQNVTLSCEQNLNHDAMYWYRQDPGQGLRLIYYSQIVNDFQKGDIAEGYSVSREKKESFPLTVTSAQKNPTAFYLCASSGGEGLAAYEQYFGPGTRLTVT.

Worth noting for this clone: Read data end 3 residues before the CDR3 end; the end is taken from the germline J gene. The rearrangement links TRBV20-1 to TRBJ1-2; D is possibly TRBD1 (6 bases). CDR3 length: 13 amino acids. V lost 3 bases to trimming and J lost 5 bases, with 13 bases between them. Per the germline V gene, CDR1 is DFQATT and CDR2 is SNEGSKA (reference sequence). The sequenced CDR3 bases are TGCAGTGCTAGCCCGGGGAGGGGGTATGGC. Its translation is CSASPGRGYG. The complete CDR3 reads CSASPGRGYGYTF.

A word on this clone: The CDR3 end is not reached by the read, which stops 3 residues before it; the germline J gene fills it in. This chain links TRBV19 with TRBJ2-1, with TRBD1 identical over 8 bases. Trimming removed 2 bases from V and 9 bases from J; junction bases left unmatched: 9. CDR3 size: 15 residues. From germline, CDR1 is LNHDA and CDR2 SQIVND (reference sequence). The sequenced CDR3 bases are TGTGCCAGTAGTATATCCTCGACAGGGGCTCGTGAG. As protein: CASSISSTGARE. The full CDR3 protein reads CASSISSTGAREQFF.

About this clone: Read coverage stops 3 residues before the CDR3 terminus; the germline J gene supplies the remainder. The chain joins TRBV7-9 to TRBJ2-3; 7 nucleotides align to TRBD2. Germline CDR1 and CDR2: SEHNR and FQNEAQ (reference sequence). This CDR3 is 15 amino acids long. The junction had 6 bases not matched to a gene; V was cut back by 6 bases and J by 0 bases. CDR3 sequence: CASRLTSASTDTQYF. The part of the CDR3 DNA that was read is TGTGCCAGCAGATTAACTAGCGCAAGCACAGATACG. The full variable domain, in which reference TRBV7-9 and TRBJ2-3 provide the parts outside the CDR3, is DTGVSQNPRHKITKRGQNVTFRCDPISEHNRLYWYRQTLGQGPEFLTYFQNEAQLEKSRLLSDRFSAERPKGSFSTLEIQRTEQGDSAMYLCASRLTSASTDTQYFGPGTRLTVL.